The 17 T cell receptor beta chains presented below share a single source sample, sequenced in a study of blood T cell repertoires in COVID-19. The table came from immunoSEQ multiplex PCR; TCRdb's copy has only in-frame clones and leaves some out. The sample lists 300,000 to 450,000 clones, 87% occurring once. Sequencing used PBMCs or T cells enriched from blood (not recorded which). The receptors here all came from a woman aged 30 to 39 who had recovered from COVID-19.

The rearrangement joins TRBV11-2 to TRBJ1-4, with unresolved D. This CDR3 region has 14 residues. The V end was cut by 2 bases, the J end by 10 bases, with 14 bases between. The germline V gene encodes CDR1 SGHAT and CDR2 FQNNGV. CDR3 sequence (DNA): TGTGCCAGCAGCTTAATTACCCTACCCATAAAACTGTTTTTT. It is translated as CASSLITLPIKLFF.

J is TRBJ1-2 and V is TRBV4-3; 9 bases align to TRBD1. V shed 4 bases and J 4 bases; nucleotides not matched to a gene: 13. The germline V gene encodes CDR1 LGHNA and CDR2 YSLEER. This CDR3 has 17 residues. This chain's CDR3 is CASSPGVPTGGAYGYTF. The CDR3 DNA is TGCGCCAGCAGCCCTGGGGTCCCTACAGGGGGCGCCTATGGCTACACCTTC.

Here the CDR3 DNA reads TGTGCCTGGAGTGTAACGGGACAGATAACTAGCAATCAGCCCCAGCATTTT. It codes for CAWSVTGQITSNQPQHF. The V call is TRBV30, the J call TRBJ1-5; 7 bases agree with TRBD1. The CDR3 runs 17 residues. J gave up 0 bases and V 0 bases, and 8 bases lay outside the gene matches. CDR1 GTSNPN and CDR2 SVGIG come from the germline V gene (reference sequence).

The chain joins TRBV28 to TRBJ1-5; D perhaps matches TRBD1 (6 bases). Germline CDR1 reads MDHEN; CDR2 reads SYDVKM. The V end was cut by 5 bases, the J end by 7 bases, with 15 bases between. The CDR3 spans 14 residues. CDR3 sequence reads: CASSTPGVSQPQHF. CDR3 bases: TGTGCCAGCAGTACCCCAGGGGTATCCCAGCCCCAGCATTTT. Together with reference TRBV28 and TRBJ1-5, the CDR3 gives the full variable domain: DVKVTQSSRYLVKRTGEKVFLECVQDMDHENMFWYRQDPGLGLRLIYFSYDVKMKEKGDIPEGYSVSREKKERFSLILESASTNQTSMYLCASSTPGVSQPQHFGDGTRLSIL.

CDR3 in DNA: TGCGCCAGCAGCTCCGGGGGTTTTGAAGAGACCCAGTACTTC. Its translation is CASSSGGFEETQYF. The chain is built from TRBV10-1 and TRBJ2-5, with D possibly being TRBD2 (6 bases). With 6 bases removed from V and 3 bases from J, the gap between germline ends came to 14 bases. The CDR3 has 14 residues. The V gene's germline CDR1 is WNHNN and CDR2 SYGVQD (reference sequence).

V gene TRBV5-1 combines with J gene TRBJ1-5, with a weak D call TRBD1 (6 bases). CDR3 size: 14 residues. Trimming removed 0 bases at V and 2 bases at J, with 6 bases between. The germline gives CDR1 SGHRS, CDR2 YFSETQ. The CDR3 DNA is TGCGCCAGCAGCTTGGCAGGGGGCAATCAGCCCCAGCATTTT. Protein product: CASSLAGGNQPQHF.

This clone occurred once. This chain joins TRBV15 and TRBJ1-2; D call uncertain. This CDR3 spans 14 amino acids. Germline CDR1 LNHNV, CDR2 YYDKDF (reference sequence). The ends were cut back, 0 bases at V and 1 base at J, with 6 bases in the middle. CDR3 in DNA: TGTGCCACCAGCAGAGATTTTATTAACTATGGCTACACCTTC. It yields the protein CATSRDFINYGYTF.

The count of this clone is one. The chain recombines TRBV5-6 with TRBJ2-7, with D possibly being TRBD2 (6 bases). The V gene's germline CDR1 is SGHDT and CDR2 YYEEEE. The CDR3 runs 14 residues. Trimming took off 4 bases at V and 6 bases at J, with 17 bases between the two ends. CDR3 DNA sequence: TGTGCCAGCAGCCTCCCGGGACTTGAGGGCGAGCAGTACTTC. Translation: CASSLPGLEGEQYF.

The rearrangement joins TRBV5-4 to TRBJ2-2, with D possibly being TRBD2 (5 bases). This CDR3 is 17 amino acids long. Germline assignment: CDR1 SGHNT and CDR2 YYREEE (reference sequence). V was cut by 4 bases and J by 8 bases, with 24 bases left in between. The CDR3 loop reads CASSIGLGGRTEGELFF. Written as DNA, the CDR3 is TGTGCCAGCAGCATCGGACTCGGCGGACGGACGGAGGGGGAGCTGTTTTTT. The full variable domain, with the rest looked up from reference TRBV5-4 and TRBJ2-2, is ETGVTQSPTHLIKTRGQQVTLRCSSQSGHNTVSWYQQALGQGPQFIFQYYREEENGRGNFPPRFSGLQFPNYSSELNVNALELDDSALYLCASSIGLGGRTEGELFFGEGSRLTVL.

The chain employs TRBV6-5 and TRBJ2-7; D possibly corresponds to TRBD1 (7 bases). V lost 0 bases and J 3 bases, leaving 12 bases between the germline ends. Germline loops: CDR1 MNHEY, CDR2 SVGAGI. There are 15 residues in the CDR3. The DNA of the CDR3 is TGTGCCAGCAGTTACTCGGCGGGGACAGTCTACGAGCAGTACTTC. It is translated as CASSYSAGTVYEQYF.

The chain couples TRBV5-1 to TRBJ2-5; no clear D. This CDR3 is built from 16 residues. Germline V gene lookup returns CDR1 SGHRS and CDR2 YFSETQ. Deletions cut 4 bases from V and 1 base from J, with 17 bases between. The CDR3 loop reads CASSIRRKLFQETQYF. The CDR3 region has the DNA TGCGCCAGCAGCATCCGGCGGAAGCTTTTCCAAGAGACCCAGTACTTC. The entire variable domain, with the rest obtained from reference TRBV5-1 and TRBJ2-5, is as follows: KAGVTQTPRYLIKTRGQQVTLSCSPISGHRSVSWYQQTPGQGLQFLFEYFSETQRNKGNFPGRFSGRQFSNSRSEMNVSTLELGDSALYLCASSIRRKLFQETQYFGPGTRLLVL.

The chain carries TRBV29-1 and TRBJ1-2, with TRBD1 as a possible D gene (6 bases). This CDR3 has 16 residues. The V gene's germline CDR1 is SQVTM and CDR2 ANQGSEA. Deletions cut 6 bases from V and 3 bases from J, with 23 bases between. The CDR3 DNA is TGCAGCGTGCAATCCCAGGGGAACAACGTATACTATGGCTACACCTTC. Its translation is CSVQSQGNNVYYGYTF.

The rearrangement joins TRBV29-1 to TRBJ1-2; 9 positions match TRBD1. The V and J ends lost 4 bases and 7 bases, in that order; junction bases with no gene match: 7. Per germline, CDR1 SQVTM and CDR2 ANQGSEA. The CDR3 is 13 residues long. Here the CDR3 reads CSVGRGQGGGYTF. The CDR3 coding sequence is TGCAGCGTTGGGAGGGGACAGGGTGGTGGCTACACCTTC.

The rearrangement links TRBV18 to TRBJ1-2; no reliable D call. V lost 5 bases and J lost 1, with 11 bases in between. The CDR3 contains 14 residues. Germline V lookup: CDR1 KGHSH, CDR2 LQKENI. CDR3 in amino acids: CASSLAPVNYGYTF. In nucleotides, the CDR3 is TGTGCCAGCTCATTGGCACCCGTTAACTATGGCTACACCTTC. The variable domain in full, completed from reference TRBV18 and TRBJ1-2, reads NAGVMQNPRHLVRRRGQEARLRCSPMKGHSHVYWYRQLPEEGLKFMVYLQKENIIDESGMPKERFSAEFPKEGPSILRIQQVVRGDSAAYFCASSLAPVNYGYTFGSGTRLTVV.

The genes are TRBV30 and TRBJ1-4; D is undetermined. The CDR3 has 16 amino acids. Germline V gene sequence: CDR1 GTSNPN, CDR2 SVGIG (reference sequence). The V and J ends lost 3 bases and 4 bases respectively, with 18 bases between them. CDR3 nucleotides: TGTGCCTGGAGAGGCGGGGATTTTTTTAGTAATGAAAAACTGTTTTTT. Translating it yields CAWRGGDFFSNEKLFF.

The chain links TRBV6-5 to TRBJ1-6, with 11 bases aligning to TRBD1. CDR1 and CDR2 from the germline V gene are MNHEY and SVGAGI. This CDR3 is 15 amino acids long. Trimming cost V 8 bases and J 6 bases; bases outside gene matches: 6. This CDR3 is CASDSGTGGNSPLHF. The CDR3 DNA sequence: TGTGCCAGCGACTCCGGGACAGGGGGTAATTCACCCCTCCACTTT.

CDR3 in amino acids: CASRGQGLSTDTQYF. The CDR3 nucleotides read TGTGCCAGCAGGGGACAGGGCCTGAGCACAGATACGCAGTATTTT. J is TRBJ2-3 and V is TRBV2; 9 bases match TRBD1. V gave up 6 bases and J gave up 0 bases; unmatched junction bases: 4. CDR1 is SNHLY and CDR2 is FYNNEI in the germline V gene. This CDR3 region has 15 residues.